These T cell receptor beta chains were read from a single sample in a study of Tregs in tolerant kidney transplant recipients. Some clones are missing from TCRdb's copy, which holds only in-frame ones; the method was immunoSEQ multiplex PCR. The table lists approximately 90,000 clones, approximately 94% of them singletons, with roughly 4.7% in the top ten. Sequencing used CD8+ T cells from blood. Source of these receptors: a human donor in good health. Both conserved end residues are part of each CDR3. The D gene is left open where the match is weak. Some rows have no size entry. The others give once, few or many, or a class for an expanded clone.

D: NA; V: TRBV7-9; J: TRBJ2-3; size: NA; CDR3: CASSLSSAKGVDTQYF; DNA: TGTGCCAGCAGCTTATCATCGGCTAAAGGAGTAGATACGCAGTATTTT
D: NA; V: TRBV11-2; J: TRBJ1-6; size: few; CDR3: CASRGSGNSPLHF; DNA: TGTGCCAGCAGGGGATCGGGTAATTCACCCCTCCACTTT
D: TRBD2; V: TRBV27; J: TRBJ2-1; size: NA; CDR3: CASSFRRGGYNEQFF; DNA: TGTGCCAGCAGTTTTCGGCGGGGGGGCTACAATGAGCAGTTCTTC
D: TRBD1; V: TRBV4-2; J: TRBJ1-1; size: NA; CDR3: CASSHYHAGTGGVEAFF; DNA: TGTGCCAGCAGCCACTACCACGCCGGGACAGGGGGAGTTGAAGCTTTCTTT
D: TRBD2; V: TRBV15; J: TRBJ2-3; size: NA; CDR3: CATSTIGSGGPTDTQYF; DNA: TGTGCCACCAGCACTATCGGTTCGGGAGGCCCCACAGATACGCAGTATTTT
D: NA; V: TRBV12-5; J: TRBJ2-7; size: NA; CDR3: CASGVGLEQYF; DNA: TGTGCTAGTGGGGTGGGTTTGGAGCAGTACTTC
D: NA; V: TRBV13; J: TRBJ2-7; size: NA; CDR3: CASSASGTLSSYEQYF; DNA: TGTGCCAGCAGCGCTTCCGGGACCCTGAGCTCCTACGAGCAGTACTTC
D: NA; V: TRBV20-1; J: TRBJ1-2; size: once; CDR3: CSAPGHYGYTF; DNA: TGCAGTGCTCCGGGACATTATGGCTACACCTTC
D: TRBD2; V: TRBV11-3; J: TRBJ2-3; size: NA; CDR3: CASSFWGGVLDTQYF; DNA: TGTGCCAGCAGCTTCTGGGGAGGGGTTTTGGATACGCAGTATTTT
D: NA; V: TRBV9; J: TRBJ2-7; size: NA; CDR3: CASSAKPTGYEQYF; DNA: TGTGCCAGCAGCGCCAAACCGACAGGTTACGAGCAGTACTTC
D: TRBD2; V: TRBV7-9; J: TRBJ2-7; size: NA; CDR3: CASSLSGGHYEQYF; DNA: TGTGCCAGCAGCTTAAGCGGGGGGCACTACGAGCAGTACTTC
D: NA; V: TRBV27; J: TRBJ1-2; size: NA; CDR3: CASSSPASQGVYSLYTF; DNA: TGTGCCAGCAGTTCACCAGCATCTCAGGGTGTTTACTCCCTCTACACCTTC
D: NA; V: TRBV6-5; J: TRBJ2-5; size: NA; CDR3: CASSYEQVGGTQYF; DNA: TGTGCCAGCAGTTACGAACAGGTCGGCGGGACCCAGTACTTC
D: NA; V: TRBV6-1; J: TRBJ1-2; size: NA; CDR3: CNPYGYTF; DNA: TGTAACCCCTATGGCTACACCTTC
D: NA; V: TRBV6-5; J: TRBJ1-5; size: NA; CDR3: CASSYSAGGQPQHF; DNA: TGTGCCAGCAGTTACTCGGCAGGTGGCCAACCCCAGCATTTT
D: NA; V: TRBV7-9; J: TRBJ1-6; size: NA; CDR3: CASSLEVFDNSPLHF; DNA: TGTGCCAGCAGCTTAGAGGTGTTTGATAATTCACCCCTCCACTTT
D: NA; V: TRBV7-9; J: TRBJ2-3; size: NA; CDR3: CASSSAPGSDTQYF; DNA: TGTGCCAGCAGCTCCGCCCCAGGTTCAGATACGCAGTATTTT
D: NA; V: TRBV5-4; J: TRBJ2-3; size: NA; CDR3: CASSLGAAHTDTQYF; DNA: TGTGCCAGCAGCTTGGGTGCAGCCCACACAGATACGCAGTATTTT
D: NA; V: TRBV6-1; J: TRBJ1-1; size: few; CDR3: CASSDPRGLTEAFF; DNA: TGTGCCAGCAGTGATCCCAGAGGCCTCACTGAAGCTTTCTTT
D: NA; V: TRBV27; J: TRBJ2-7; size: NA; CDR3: CASSFGESSYEQYF; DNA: TGTGCCAGCAGTTTTGGGGAAAGCTCCTACGAGCAGTACTTC
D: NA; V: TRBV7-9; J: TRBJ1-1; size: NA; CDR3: CASSLGPERAVNTEAFF; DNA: TGTGCCAGCAGCTTGGGGCCGGAGAGGGCGGTGAACACTGAAGCTTTCTTT
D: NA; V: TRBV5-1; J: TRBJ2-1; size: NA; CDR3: CASSSLADNEQFF; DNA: TGCGCCAGCAGCTCACTAGCTGACAATGAGCAGTTCTTC
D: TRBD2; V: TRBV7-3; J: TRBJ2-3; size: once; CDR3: CASSAASGAVTDTQYF; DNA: TGTGCCAGCAGCGCCGCTAGCGGCGCTGTCACAGATACGCAGTATTTT
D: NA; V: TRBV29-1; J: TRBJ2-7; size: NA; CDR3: CSVGGAGSSLRYEQYF; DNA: TGCAGCGTGGGGGGAGCAGGGAGCAGTCTCCGCTACGAGCAGTACTTC
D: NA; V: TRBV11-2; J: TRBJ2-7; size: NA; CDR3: CASSLGPYFTGSSYEQYF; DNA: TGTGCCAGCAGCTTGGGGCCCTACTTTACGGGATCCTCCTACGAGCAGTACTTC
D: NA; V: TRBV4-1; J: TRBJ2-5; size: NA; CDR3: CASQPDPTFQETQYF; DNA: TGCGCCAGTCAGCCGGACCCTACATTCCAAGAGACCCAGTACTTC
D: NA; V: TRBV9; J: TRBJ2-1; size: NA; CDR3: CASSVEGSDYNEQFF; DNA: TGTGCCAGCAGCGTAGAGGGTAGCGATTACAATGAGCAGTTCTTC
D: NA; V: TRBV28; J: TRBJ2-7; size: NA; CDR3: CASSFSYEQYF; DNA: TGTGCCAGCAGTTTCTCCTACGAGCAGTACTTC
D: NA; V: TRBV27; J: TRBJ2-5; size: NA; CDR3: CASSFRGGSVEETQYF; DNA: TGTGCCAGCAGTTTTCGAGGAGGGTCGGTGGAAGAGACCCAGTACTTC
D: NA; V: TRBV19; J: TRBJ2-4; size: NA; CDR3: CASSIGGGGPLAKNIQYF; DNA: TGTGCCAGTAGTATAGGGGGGGGCGGCCCACTAGCCAAAAACATTCAGTACTTC
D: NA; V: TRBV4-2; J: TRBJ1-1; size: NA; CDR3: CASSPRGNTEAFF; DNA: TGTGCCAGCAGCCCCAGGGGGAACACTGAAGCTTTCTTT
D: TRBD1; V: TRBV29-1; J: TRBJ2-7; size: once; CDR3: CSVEESRTGAYEQYF; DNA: TGCAGCGTTGAAGAGTCTAGGACAGGGGCCTACGAGCAGTACTTC
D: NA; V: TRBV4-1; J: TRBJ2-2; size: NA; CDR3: CASSQGSPEGELFF; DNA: TGCGCCAGCAGCCAAGGCTCCCCGGAAGGGGAGCTGTTTTTT
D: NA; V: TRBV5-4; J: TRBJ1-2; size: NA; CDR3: CASQRWGAFNYGYTF; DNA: TGTGCCAGCCAAAGGTGGGGGGCGTTTAACTATGGCTACACCTTC
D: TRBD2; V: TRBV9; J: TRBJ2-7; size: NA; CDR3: CASSAGLAGGDEQYF; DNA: TGTGCCAGCAGCGCGGGACTAGCGGGGGGTGACGAGCAGTACTTC
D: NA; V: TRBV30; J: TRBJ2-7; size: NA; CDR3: CAWSVTGPEQYF; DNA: TGTGCCTGGAGTGTGACGGGTCCCGAGCAGTACTTC
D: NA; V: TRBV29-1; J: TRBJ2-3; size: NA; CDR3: CSPKTGTDTQYF; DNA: TGCAGCCCCAAGACCGGCACAGATACGCAGTATTTT
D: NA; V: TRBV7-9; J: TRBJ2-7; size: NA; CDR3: CASSLFSYKQYF; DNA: TGTGCCAGCAGCTTATTCTCCTACAAGCAGTACTTC
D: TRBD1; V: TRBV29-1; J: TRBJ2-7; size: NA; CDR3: CSVERQGANEQYF; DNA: TGCAGCGTTGAGCGTCAGGGGGCCAACGAGCAGTACTTC
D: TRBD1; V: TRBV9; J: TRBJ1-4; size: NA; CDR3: CASSEGTANEKLFF; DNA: TGTGCCAGCAGCGAGGGGACAGCTAATGAAAAACTGTTTTTT
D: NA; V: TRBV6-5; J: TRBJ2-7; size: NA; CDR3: CASSRQGVAYEQYF; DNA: TGTGCCAGCAGTCGGCAGGGCGTCGCCTACGAGCAGTACTTC
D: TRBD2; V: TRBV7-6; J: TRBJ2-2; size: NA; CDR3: CASSLLAGEGGELFF; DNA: TGTGCCAGCAGCTTACTAGCGGGAGAAGGCGGGGAGCTGTTTTTT
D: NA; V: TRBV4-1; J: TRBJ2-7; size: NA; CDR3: CASSQPGVYEQYF; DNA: TGCGCCAGCAGCCAACCAGGGGTCTACGAGCAGTACTTC
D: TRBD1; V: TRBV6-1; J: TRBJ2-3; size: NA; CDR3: CASSEETGGTDTQYF; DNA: TGTGCCAGCAGTGAAGAAACAGGGGGCACAGATACGCAGTATTTT
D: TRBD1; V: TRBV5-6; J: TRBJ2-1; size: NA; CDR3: CASRGQSYNEQFF; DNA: TGTGCCAGCAGGGGACAGTCCTACAATGAGCAGTTCTTC
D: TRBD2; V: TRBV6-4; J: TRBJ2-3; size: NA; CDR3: CASSEIAGGPDTQYF; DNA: TGTGCCAGCAGTGAGATTGCGGGAGGGCCGGATACGCAGTATTTT
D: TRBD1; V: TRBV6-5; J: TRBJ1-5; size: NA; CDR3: CASSSRTGGQPQHF; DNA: TGTGCCAGCAGTTCCCGGACAGGGGGTCAGCCCCAGCATTTT
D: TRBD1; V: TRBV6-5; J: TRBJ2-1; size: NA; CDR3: CASSSGTGINEQFF; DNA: TGTGCCAGCAGTTCCGGGACAGGGATCAATGAGCAGTTCTTC
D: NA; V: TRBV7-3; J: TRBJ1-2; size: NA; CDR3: CAREPDYGYTF; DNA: TGTGCCAGAGAACCGGACTATGGCTACACCTTC
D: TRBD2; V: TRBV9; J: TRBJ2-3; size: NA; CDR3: CASSASSGGAGDTQYF; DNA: TGTGCCAGCAGCGCTTCTAGCGGGGGGGCTGGAGATACGCAGTATTTT
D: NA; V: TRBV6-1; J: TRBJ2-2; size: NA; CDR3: CASSDGGESGELFF; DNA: TGTGCCAGCAGTGACGGCGGGGAATCCGGGGAGCTGTTTTTT
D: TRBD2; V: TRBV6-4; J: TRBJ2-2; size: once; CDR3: CASLLAGYNTGELFF; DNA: TGTGCCAGCCTTCTAGCGGGTTATAACACCGGGGAGCTGTTTTTT
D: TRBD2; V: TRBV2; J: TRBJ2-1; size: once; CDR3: CASSELAGTNNEQFF; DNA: TGTGCCAGCAGTGAACTAGCGGGGACAAACAATGAGCAGTTCTTC
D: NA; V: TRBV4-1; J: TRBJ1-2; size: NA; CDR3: CASSQEGGRPYGYTF; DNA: TGCGCCAGCAGCCAAGAGGGGGGTAGACCCTATGGCTACACCTTC
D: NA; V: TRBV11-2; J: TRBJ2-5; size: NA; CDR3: CASRRGRAQETQYF; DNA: TGTGCCAGCAGGCGGGGTCGGGCACAAGAGACCCAGTACTTC
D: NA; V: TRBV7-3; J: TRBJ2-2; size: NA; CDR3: CASSTRLAGELFF; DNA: TGTGCCAGCAGTACGAGGTTGGCCGGGGAGCTGTTTTTT